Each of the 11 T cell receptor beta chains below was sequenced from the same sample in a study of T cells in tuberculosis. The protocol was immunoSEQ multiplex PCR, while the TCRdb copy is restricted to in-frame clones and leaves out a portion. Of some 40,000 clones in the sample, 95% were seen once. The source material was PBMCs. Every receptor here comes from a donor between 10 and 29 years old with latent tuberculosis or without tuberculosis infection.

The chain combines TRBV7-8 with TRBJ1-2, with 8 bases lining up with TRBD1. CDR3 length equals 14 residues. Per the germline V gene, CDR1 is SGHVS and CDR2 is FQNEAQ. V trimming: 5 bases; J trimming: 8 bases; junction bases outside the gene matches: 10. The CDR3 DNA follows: TGTGCCAGCAGCACCCGGACAGGGTCAGAGGGCTACACCTTC. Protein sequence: CASSTRTGSEGYTF. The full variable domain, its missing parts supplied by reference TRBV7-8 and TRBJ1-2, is GAGVSQSPRYKVAKRGQDVALRCDPISGHVSLFWYQQALGQGPEFLTYFQNEAQLDKSGLPSDRFFAERPEGSVSTLKIQRTQQEDSAVYLCASSTRTGSEGYTFGSGTRLTVV.

The CDR3: CASSVTDTQYF. The CDR3 DNA follows: TGTGCCAGCAGCGTAACAGATACGCAGTATTTT. The chain recombines TRBV2 with TRBJ2-3; D ambiguous. The CDR3 covers 11 residues. CDR1 and CDR2 (germline): SNHLY, FYNNEI. V dropped 6 bases and J dropped 3 bases, with 4 bases sitting between them.

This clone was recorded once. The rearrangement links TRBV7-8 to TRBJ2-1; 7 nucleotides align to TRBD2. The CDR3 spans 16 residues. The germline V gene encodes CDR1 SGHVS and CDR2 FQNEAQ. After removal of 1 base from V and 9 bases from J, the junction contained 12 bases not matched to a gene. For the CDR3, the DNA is TGTGCCAGCAGCTTAGTCGCGGGGGTCAGTCGGGGTGAGCAGTTCTTC. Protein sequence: CASSLVAGVSRGEQFF.

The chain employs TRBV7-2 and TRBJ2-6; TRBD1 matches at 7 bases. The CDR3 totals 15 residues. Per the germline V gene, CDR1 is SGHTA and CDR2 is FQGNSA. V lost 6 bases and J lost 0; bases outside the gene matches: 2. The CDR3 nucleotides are TGTGCCAGCAGTCGACAGGGCTCTGGGGCCAACGTCCTGACTTTC. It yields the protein CASSRQGSGANVLTF.

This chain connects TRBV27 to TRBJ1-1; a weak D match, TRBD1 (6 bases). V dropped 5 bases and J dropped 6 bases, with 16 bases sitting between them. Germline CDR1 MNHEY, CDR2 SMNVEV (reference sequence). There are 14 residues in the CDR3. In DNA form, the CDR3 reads TGTGCCAGCAGTCTACAGGGCCTGTGGGCTGAAGCTTTCTTT. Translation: CASSLQGLWAEAFF.

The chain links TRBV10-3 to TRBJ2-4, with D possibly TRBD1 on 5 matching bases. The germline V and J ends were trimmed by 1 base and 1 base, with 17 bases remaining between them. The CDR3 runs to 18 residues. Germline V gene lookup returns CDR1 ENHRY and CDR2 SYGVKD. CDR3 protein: CAISEYGEATAAKNIQYF. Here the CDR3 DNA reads TGTGCCATCAGTGAGTACGGTGAGGCGACAGCGGCCAAAAACATTCAGTACTTC.

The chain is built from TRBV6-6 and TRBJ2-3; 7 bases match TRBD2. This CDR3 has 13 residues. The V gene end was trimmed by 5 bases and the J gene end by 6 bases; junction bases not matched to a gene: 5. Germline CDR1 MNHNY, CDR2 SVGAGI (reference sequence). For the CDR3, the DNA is TGTGCCAGCAGTGTGACTAGCCCGGATACGCAGTATTTT. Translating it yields CASSVTSPDTQYF.

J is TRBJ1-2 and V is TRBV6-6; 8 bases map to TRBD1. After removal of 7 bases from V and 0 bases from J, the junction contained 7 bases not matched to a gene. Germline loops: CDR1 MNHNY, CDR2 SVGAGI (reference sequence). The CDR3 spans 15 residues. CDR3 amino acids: CASTTMDRANYGYTF. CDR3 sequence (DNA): TGTGCCAGCACCACTATGGACAGGGCTAACTATGGCTACACCTTC.

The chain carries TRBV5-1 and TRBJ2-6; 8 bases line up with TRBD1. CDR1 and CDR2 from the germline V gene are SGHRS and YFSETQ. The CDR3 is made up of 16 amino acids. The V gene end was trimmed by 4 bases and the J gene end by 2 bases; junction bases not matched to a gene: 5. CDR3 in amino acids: CASSPTTGAGANVLTF. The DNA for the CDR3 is TGCGCCAGCAGCCCGACGACAGGGGCTGGGGCCAACGTCCTGACTTTC.

The CDR3 is CASSERGFTDTQYF. The CDR3 nucleotides read TGCGCCAGCAGCGAGAGGGGATTCACAGATACGCAGTATTTT. The gene calls are TRBV10-1 and TRBJ2-3; D tentatively fits TRBD1 or TRBD2 (5 bases each). Germline CDR1 is WNHNN and CDR2 is SYGVQD (reference sequence). V was clipped by 6 bases and J by 2 bases, with 12 bases between them. The CDR3 length is 14 residues.

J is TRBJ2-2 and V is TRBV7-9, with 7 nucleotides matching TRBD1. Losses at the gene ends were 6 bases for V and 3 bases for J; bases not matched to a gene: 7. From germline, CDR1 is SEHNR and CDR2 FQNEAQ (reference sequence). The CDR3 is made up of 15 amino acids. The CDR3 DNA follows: TGTGCCAGCAGTCACAGGGACAGCTACACCGGGGAGCTGTTTTTT. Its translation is CASSHRDSYTGELFF.